This T cell receptor (beta chain) was sequenced during a study of CD8 T cells in Susac syndrome. TCR beta sequences were obtained from blood CD8+ and CD4+ T cells. A quantity of about 0.45 to 1 ug RNA underwent reverse transcription using random hexamers. Amplification of TCR beta CDR3 used immunoSEQ multiplex PCR across 54 Vbeta and 13 Jbeta. MiXCR, applied by TCRdb to the immunoSEQ multiplex PCR reads, yields one record per CDR3 protein. The table records over 100,000 distinct CDR3 sequences, about nine tenths of them present only once. Material for sequencing was CD8+ T cells from PBMCs. The TCR originated in a human donor in good health.

CDR3 amino acids: CASSQGLNRVSYEQYF. The DNA of the CDR3 is TGCGCCAGCAGCCAGGGCCTTAACAGGGTCTCCTACGAGCAGTACTTC. This chain uses TRBV4-3 with TRBJ2-7, with a possible D match to TRBD1 (6 bases). Germline V gene lookup returns CDR1 LGHNA and CDR2 YSLEER. The CDR3 has 16 residues. Trimming removed 3 bases from V and 0 bases from J, with 15 bases in between.